This T cell receptor (beta chain) was sequenced in a study of blood T cell repertoires in COVID-19. Germline CDR1 and CDR2: MDHEN and SYDVKM. Trimming pared 3 bases from V and 4 bases from J, leaving 10 bases between. The CDR3 has 13 amino acids. This table comes from immunoSEQ multiplex PCR, and its TCRdb copy is limited to in-frame clones, with some not included. The top ten hold 1.9% of the sample, which has under 300,000 clones, about 90% seen once. The clonotype originates from a woman under 30 who had recovered from COVID-19. The sample taken for sequencing was PBMCs or T cells enriched from blood (not recorded which). The V gene is TRBV28, the J gene TRBJ2-7, with D hard to call. DNA for the CDR3: TGTGCCAGCAGTTTTGGGCCCCAATACGAGCAGTACTTC. Its protein product is CASSFGPQYEQYF.